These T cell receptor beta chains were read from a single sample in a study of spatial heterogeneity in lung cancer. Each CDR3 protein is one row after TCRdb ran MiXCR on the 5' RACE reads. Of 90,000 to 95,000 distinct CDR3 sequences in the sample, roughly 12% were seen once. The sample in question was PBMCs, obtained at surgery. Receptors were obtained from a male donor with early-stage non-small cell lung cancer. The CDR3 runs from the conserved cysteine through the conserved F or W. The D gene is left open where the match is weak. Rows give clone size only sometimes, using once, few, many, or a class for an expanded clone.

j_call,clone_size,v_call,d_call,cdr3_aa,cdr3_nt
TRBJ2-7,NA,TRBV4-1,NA,CASSLQETYEQYF,TGCGCCAGCAGCCTCCAGGAGACCTACGAGCAGTACTTC
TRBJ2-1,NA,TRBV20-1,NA,CSARRRDEQFF,TGCAGTGCTAGACGGAGGGATGAGCAGTTCTTC
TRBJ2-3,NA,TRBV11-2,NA,CASSLAVHGGAASTDTQYF,TGTGCCAGCAGCTTAGCAGTACATGGGGGGGCAGCTAGCACAGATACGCAGTATTTT
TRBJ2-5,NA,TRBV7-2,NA,CASSLNRGGETQYF,TGTGCCAGCAGCTTAAACAGGGGGGGCGAGACCCAGTACTTC
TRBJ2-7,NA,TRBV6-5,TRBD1,CASRNPGQATEQYF,TGTGCCAGCAGGAACCCGGGACAGGCCACCGAGCAGTACTTC
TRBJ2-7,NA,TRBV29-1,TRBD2,CSARLAGGGEQYF,TGCAGCGCAAGACTAGCGGGAGGGGGTGAGCAGTACTTC
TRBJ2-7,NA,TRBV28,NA,CASSLSATYEQYF,TGTGCCAGCAGTTTATCAGCCACCTACGAGCAGTACTTC
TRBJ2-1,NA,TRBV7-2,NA,CASRTQGGSYNEQFF,TGTGCCAGCAGAACACAGGGCGGCTCCTACAATGAGCAGTTCTTC
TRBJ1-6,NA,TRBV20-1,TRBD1,CSARGTGRNSPLHF,TGCAGTGCTAGGGGGACAGGGCGTAATTCACCCCTCCACTTT
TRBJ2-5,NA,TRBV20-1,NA,CSARDNLAILETQYF,TGCAGTGCTAGAGATAACCTAGCGATATTAGAGACCCAGTACTTC
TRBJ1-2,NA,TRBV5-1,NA,CASSLQQGNGYTF,TGCGCCAGCAGCTTGCAACAGGGAAATGGCTACACCTTC
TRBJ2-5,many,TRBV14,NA,CASSPPSMRQETQYF,TGTGCCAGCAGCCCCCCGTCAATGCGCCAAGAGACCCAGTACTTC
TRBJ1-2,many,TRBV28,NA,CASRGNYGYTF,TGTGCCAGCAGGGGCAACTATGGCTACACCTTC
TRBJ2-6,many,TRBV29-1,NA,CSGGDSGANVLTF,TGCAGCGGAGGGGACTCTGGGGCCAACGTCCTGACTTTC
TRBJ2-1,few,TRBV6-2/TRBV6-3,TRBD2,CASSLNLAGGRIDEQFF,TGTGCCAGCAGCCTTAATCTAGCGGGGGGGCGTATCGATGAGCAGTTCTTC
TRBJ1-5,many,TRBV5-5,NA,CASSLYSNQPQHF,TGTGCCAGCAGCCTATATAGCAATCAGCCCCAGCATTTT
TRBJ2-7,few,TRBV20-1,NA,CSARTAYEQYF,TGCAGTGCTCGGACAGCCTACGAGCAGTACTTC
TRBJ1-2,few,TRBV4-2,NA,CASSSTGLEGYTF,TGTGCCAGCAGCTCAACAGGGCTTGAGGGCTACACCTTC
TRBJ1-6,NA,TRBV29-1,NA,CSVKMGQGPLHF,TGCAGCGTCAAAATGGGACAAGGACCCCTCCACTTT
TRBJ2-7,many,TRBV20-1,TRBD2,CSARGVAGGLGEQYF,TGCAGTGCTCGGGGCGTAGCGGGAGGTTTGGGTGAGCAGTACTTC
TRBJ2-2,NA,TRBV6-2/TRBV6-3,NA,CASSSDAAGELFF,TGTGCCAGCAGTTCGGATGCCGCCGGGGAGCTGTTTTTT
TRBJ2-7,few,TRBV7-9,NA,CASSSPRDGTYEQYF,TGTGCCAGCAGCTCCCCCCGGGACGGGACCTACGAGCAGTACTTC
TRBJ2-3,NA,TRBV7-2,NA,CASSSRDRHTDTQYF,TGTGCCAGCAGCTCCCGGGACCGCCACACAGATACGCAGTATTTT
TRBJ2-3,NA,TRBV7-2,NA,CASSSRTRTDTQYF,TGTGCCAGCAGCTCCAGGACTCGCACAGATACGCAGTATTTT
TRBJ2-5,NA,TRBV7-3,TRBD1,CASSRDRGPEETQYF,TGTGCCAGCAGCCGAGACAGGGGGCCTGAGGAGACCCAGTACTTC